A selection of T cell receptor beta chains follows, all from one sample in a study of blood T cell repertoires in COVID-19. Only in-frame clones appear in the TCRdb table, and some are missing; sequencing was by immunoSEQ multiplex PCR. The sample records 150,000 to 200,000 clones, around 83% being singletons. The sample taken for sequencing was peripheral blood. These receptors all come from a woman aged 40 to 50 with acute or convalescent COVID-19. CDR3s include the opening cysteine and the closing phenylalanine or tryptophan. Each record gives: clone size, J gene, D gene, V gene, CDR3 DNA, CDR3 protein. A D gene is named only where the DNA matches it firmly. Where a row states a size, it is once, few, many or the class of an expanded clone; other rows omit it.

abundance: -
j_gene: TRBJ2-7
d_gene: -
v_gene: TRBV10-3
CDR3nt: TGTGCCATCAGTGACAGGGTATCCTACGAGCAGTACTTC
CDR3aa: CAISDRVSYEQYF

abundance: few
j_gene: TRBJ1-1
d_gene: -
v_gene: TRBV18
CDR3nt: TGTGCCAGCTCACCTGACACCGCTCATAGGGGTGAAGCTTTCTTT
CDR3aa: CASSPDTAHRGEAFF

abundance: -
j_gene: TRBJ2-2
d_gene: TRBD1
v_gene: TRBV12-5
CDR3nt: TGTGCTAGTGGAAAACAGGGGAACGCCGGGGAGCTGTTTTTT
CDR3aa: CASGKQGNAGELFF

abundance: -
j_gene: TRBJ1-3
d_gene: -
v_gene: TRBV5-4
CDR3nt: TGTGCCAGCAGCCTCCCTACAGGGAACTCTGGAAACACCATATATTTT
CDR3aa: CASSLPTGNSGNTIYF

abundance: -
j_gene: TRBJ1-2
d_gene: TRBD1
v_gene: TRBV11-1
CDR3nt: TGTGCCAGCAGCCGAGGGACAGGGGGCGGCTACACCTTC
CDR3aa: CASSRGTGGGYTF

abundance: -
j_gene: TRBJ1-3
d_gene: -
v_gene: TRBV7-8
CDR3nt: TGTGCCAGCAGCTCCAGAGGAAACACCATATATTTT
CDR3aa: CASSSRGNTIYF

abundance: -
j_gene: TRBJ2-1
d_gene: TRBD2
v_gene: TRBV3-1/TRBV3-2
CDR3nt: TGTGCCAGCAGCCCGACTAGCGGGAGGGCCACAGAGCAGTTCTTC
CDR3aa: CASSPTSGRATEQFF

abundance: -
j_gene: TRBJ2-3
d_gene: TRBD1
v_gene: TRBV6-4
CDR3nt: TGTGCCAGCAGTGACGACAGGGGTGGAGATACGCAGTATTTT
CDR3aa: CASSDDRGGDTQYF

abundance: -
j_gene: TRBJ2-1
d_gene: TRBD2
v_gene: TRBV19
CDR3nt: TGTGCCAGTAGCCGAACTAGCGGGGGAATATTGAGCTCCTACAATGAGCAGTTCTTC
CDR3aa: CASSRTSGGILSSYNEQFF

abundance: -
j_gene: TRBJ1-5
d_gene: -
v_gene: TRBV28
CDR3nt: TGTGCCAGCGTTACCGGGGGAGGTCAGCCCCAGCATTTT
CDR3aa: CASVTGGGQPQHF

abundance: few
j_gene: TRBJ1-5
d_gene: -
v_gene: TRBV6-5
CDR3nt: TGTGCCAGCAGTTACTCGAGCGTGGATCAGCCCCAGCATTTT
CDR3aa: CASSYSSVDQPQHF

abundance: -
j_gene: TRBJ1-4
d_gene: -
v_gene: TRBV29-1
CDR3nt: TGCAGCATCTACGCGGGAGATGAAAAACTGTTTTTT
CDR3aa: CSIYAGDEKLFF

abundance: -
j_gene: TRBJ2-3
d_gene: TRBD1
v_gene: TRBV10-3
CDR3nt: TGTGCCATCAGTGACCTTACCTCGGCCGGGACAGCAGATACGCAGTATTTT
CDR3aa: CAISDLTSAGTADTQYF

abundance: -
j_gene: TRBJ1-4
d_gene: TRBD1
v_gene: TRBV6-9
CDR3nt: TGTGCCAGCAGTTACAGGGGGCTGGGGGAAAAACTGTTTTTT
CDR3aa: CASSYRGLGEKLFF

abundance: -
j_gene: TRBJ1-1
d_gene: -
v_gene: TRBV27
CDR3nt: TGTGCCAGCAGTTCCCAGGGATTTGCTGAAGCTTTCTTT
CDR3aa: CASSSQGFAEAFF

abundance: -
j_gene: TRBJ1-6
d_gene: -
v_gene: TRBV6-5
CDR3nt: TGTGCCGGCCAGGATGACAGGTCTAATTCACCCCTCCACTTT
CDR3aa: CAGQDDRSNSPLHF

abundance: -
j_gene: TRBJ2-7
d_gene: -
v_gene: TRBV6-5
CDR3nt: TGTGCCAGCAGTTACTCTATTGGCAGCTCCTACGAGCAGTACTTC
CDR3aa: CASSYSIGSSYEQYF

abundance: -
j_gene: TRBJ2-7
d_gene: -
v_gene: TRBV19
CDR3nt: TGTGCCAGTAGTTTGGACTTTTCCGACGAGCAGTACTTC
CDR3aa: CASSLDFSDEQYF

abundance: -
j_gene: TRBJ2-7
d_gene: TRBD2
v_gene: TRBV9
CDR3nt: TGTGCCAGCAGCGGGACTAGCGCCTACGAGCAGTACTTC
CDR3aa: CASSGTSAYEQYF

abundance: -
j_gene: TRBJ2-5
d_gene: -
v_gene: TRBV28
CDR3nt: TGTGCCAGCAGTTTGTTGCTAGCCCCCAAGGCCCAGTACTTC
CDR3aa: CASSLLLAPKAQYF

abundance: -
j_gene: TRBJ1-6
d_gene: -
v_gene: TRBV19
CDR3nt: TGTGCCAGTAGTATTGGTGGGACTCAAAATTCACCCCTCCACTTT
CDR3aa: CASSIGGTQNSPLHF

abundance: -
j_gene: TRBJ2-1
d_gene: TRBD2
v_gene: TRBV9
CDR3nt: TGTGCCAGCAGCGTAGACCTCGGGGCGGGGAGGGGCTCCTACAATGAGCAGTTCTTC
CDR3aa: CASSVDLGAGRGSYNEQFF

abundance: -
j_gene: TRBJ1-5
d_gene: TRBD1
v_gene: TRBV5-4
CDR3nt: TGTGCCAGCAGCATGACAGGGGAAAGCAATCAGCCCCAGCATTTT
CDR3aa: CASSMTGESNQPQHF

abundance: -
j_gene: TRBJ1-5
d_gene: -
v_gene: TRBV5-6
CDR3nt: TGTGCCAGCAGCCGCGTGGGGGGGCTTCAGCCCCAGCATTTT
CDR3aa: CASSRVGGLQPQHF

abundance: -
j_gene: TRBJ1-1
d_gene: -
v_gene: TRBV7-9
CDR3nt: TGTGCCAGCAGGGGATCGTTGGGGGAGGCGAACACTGAAGCTTTCTTT
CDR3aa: CASRGSLGEANTEAFF

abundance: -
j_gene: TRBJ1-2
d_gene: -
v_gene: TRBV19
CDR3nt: TGTGCCAGTACCTCCAGGACAGCAGCTAACTATGGCTACACCTTC
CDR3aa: CASTSRTAANYGYTF

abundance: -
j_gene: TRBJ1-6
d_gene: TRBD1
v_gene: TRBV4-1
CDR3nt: TGCGCCAGCAGAGGAAGGGACAGGAATCCACCCCTCCACTTT
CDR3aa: CASRGRDRNPPLHF

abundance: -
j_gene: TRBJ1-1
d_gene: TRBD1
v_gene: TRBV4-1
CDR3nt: TGCGCCAGCAGCCAAGGGACAGGGAGAGCAGAAGCTTTCTTT
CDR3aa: CASSQGTGRAEAFF

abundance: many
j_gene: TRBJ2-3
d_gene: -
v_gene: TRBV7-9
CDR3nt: TGTGCCAGCAGCTTTGGCAGGGAGGTCACAGATACGCAGTATTTT
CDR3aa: CASSFGREVTDTQYF

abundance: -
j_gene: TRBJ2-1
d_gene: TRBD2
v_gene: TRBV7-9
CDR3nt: TGTGCCAGCAGCTTCGGGACTACCTACAATGAGCAGTTCTTC
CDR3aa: CASSFGTTYNEQFF

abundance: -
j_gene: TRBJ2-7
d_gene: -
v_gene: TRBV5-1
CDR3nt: TGCGCCAGCAGCTTGGTAGGGGTCTACGAGCAGTACTTC
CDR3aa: CASSLVGVYEQYF

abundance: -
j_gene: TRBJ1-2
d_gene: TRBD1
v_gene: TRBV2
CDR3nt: TGTGCCAGCCCTAAACAGGGGCTGGACTATGGCTACACCTTC
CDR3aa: CASPKQGLDYGYTF

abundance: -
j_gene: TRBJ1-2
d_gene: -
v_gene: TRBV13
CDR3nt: TGTGCCAGCAGCTTAAGAGCAGCGGTCGACTATGGCTACACCTTC
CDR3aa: CASSLRAAVDYGYTF

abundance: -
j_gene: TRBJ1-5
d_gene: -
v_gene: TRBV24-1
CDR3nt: TGTGCCACCAGCCCTGCGGGGGCATACAATCAGCCCCAGCATTTT
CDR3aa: CATSPAGAYNQPQHF

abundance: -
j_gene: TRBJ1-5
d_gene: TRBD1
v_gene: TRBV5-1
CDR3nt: TGCGCCAGCAGCTTGGACCAGGGGGCTGGTCAGCCCCAGCATTTT
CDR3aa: CASSLDQGAGQPQHF

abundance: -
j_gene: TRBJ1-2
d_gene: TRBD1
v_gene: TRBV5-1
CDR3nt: TGCGCCAGCAGCTTGCCAGGGGGCGACTATGGCTACACCTTC
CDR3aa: CASSLPGGDYGYTF

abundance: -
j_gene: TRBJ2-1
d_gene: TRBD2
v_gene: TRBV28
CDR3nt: TGTGCCAGCACCAGCCAAGCGGGGGGTAGGAATGAGCAGTTCTTC
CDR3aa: CASTSQAGGRNEQFF

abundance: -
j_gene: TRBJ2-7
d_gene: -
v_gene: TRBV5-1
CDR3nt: TGCGCCAGCAGCTTGGGGGCAGGGTACTACGAGCAGTACTTC
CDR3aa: CASSLGAGYYEQYF

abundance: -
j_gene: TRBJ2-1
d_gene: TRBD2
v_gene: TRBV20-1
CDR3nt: TGCAGTGCTAGTCGCGCTAGCGGATACAATGAGCAGTTCTTC
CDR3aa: CSASRASGYNEQFF

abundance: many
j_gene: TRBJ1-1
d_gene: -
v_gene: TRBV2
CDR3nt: TGTGCCAGCAGTGAAGGGCAGATTTTACCCGATGAAGCTTTCTTT
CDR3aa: CASSEGQILPDEAFF

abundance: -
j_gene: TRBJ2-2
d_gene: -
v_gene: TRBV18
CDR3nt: TGTGCCAGCTCACCACGCAGGGAAAACACCGGGGAGCTGTTTTTT
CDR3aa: CASSPRRENTGELFF